A single sample is the source of the 30 T cell receptor beta chains below, sequenced in a study of blood T cell repertoires in COVID-19. The table came from immunoSEQ multiplex PCR; TCRdb's copy has only in-frame clones and leaves some out. Among 300,000 to 350,000 clones, around 90% were seen once, and the ten largest hold more than 2%. Material for sequencing was peripheral blood. The receptors were gathered from a young man with active or convalescent COVID-19.

The chain links TRBV6-1 to TRBJ1-6; 7 bases are shared with TRBD1. The trim removed 3 bases at V and 10 bases at J, leaving 6 bases unmatched. The CDR3 runs to 14 residues. CDR1 and CDR2 from the germline V gene are MNHNS and SASEGT. In DNA form, the CDR3 reads TGTGCCAGCAGTGATTCAGGGGGGAACTCACCCCTCCACTTT. Encoded protein: CASSDSGGNSPLHF.

V usage is TRBV6-2 or TRBV6-3 and J usage is TRBJ1-5, with 9 bases lining up with TRBD1. Germline CDR1 MNHEY, CDR2 SVGEGT. V was pared by 2 bases and J by 2 bases, with 7 bases of the junction left unmatched. There are 17 residues in the CDR3. In DNA form, the CDR3 reads TGTGCCAGCAGTTACGATGGACAGGGGCTAGGCAATCAGCCCCAGCATTTT. This gives the protein CASSYDGQGLGNQPQHF.

Points on this clone: This sample also contains other DNA sequences that code for the same CDR3. The CDR3 protein is CASSSTVNTEAFF. CDR3 nucleotide sequence: TGTGCCAGTAGCTCGACAGTGAACACTGAAGCTTTCTTT. The V call is TRBV19, the J call TRBJ1-1, with TRBD1 as a possible D gene (5 bases). There are 13 residues in the CDR3. V lost 6 bases and J 0 bases, leaving 8 bases between the germline ends. The germline V gene encodes CDR1 LNHDA and CDR2 SQIVND (reference sequence).

The V call is TRBV5-5, the J call TRBJ1-2; D is perhaps TRBD1 (5 bases). Germline V gene sequence: CDR1 SGHKS, CDR2 YYEKEE (reference sequence). V lost 1 base and J lost 1, with 5 bases in between. The CDR3 consists of 13 residues. DNA of the CDR3: TGTGCCAGCAGCTTGCAGGGTAACTATGGCTACACCTTC. As protein: CASSLQGNYGYTF.

The rearrangement links TRBV2 to TRBJ1-4; 12 bases agree with TRBD1. Germline V gene sequence: CDR1 SNHLY, CDR2 FYNNEI. V shed 3 bases and J 8 bases; nucleotides not matched to a gene: 7. The CDR3 extends over 16 amino acids. The DNA for the CDR3 is TGTGCCAGCAGTGAGGGGACAGGGGGCGCCGGGGAAAAACTGTTTTTT. Its protein product is CASSEGTGGAGEKLFF.

This clone was recorded only once. The J gene is TRBJ1-4, the V gene TRBV27; D may be TRBD1 (6 bases). The CDR3 consists of 16 residues. With 5 bases removed from V and 3 bases from J, the gap between germline ends came to 16 bases. CDR1 MNHEY and CDR2 SMNVEV come from the germline V gene (reference sequence). CDR3 loop: CASSARYRVANEKLFF. The DNA for the CDR3 is TGTGCCAGCAGTGCCAGATACAGGGTGGCTAATGAAAAACTGTTTTTT.

The chain employs TRBV12-5 and TRBJ2-5, with 10 bases fitting TRBD2. Trimming removed 4 bases from V and 2 bases from J; junction bases left unmatched: 4. Per germline, CDR1 LGHNT and CDR2 FRNRAP. This CDR3 spans 15 amino acids. CDR3 amino acids: CASGSSGGLQETQYF. CDR3 nucleotide sequence: TGTGCTAGTGGTTCTAGCGGGGGCCTTCAAGAGACCCAGTACTTC.

The chain recombines TRBV5-1 with TRBJ2-7; D is uncertain. In germline, CDR1 is SGHRS, CDR2 YFSETQ. CDR3 length: 14 residues. V gave up 9 bases and J gave up 1 base, with 17 bases separating them. CDR3 bases: TGCGCCACAAACCACTCCCGGGTTTCCTACGAGCAGTACTTC. Protein product: CATNHSRVSYEQYF.

V is TRBV13 and J is TRBJ2-1, with TRBD2 matching 14 bases. CDR1 PRHDT and CDR2 FYEKMQ come from the germline V gene (reference sequence). The CDR3 loop spans 18 amino acids. V shed 3 bases and J 1 base; nucleotides not matched to a gene: 5. The CDR3 DNA is TGTGCCAGCAGCTTGTCTGGGACTAGCGGGAGTTCCTACAATGAGCAGTTCTTC. Amino acid sequence: CASSLSGTSGSSYNEQFF.

This rearrangement joins TRBV27 to TRBJ2-1; 7 bases are shared with TRBD2. CDR3 length: 14 residues. V lost 5 bases to trimming and J lost 10 bases; unmatched junction nucleotides: 11. Germline values: CDR1 MNHEY, CDR2 SMNVEV (reference sequence). The CDR3 is CASSRWDGGGEQFF. CDR3 coding DNA: TGTGCCAGCAGTCGTTGGGATGGGGGAGGGGAGCAGTTCTTC.

The gene calls are TRBV11-3 and TRBJ2-2; 8 nucleotides align to TRBD1. V dropped 2 bases and J dropped 4; count of bases not matched to a gene: 6. CDR1 is SGHNT and CDR2 is YENEEA in the germline V gene. The CDR3 loop spans 16 amino acids. The CDR3 sequence is CASSLTRGHTTGELFF. As DNA, the CDR3 is TGTGCCAGCAGCTTAACCAGGGGGCACACCACCGGGGAGCTGTTTTTT.

CDR3 protein: CASSLVQALNENEQFF. The CDR3, as DNA: TGTGCCAGCAGCCTGGTACAGGCCCTAAACGAGAATGAGCAGTTCTTC. The chain joins TRBV7-3 to TRBJ2-1; tentative D call: TRBD1 (5 bases). V shed 5 bases and J shed 7 bases, with 21 bases lying between them. CDR1 SGHTA and CDR2 FQGTGA come from the germline V gene. The CDR3 runs to 16 residues.

The CDR3 loop is CASSPQGIDGNTIYF. CDR3 coding DNA: TGTGCCAGCTCACCACAGGGGATCGATGGAAACACCATATATTTT. The chain employs TRBV18 and TRBJ1-3; D perhaps matches TRBD1 (5 bases). Per the germline V gene, CDR1 is KGHSH and CDR2 is LQKENI. Trimming shortened V by 1 base and J by 3 bases, and 10 bases separated the two germline ends. There are 15 residues in the CDR3.

CDR3 bases: TGTGCCAGCAGCTTACAGGGGCTCCCGAACACCGGGGAGCTGTTTTTT. This gives the protein CASSLQGLPNTGELFF. The chain employs TRBV7-6 and TRBJ2-2; D perhaps matches TRBD1 (6 bases). Germline V gene lookup returns CDR1 SGHVS and CDR2 FNYEAQ. This CDR3 contains 16 residues. V was trimmed by 2 bases and J by 0 bases, leaving 10 bases between them.

The V and J genes are TRBV5-1 and TRBJ2-3; 10 nucleotides align to TRBD2. The V gene end was trimmed by 0 bases and the J gene end by 1 base; junction bases not matched to a gene: 5. The CDR3 runs 17 residues. Per the germline V gene, CDR1 is SGHRS and CDR2 is YFSETQ. CDR3 sequence: CASSLVASGSGTDTQYF. DNA of the CDR3: TGCGCCAGCAGCTTGGTGGCTAGCGGGAGCGGCACAGATACGCAGTATTTT. Full variable domain (missing parts from reference TRBV5-1 and TRBJ2-3): KAGVTQTPRYLIKTRGQQVTLSCSPISGHRSVSWYQQTPGQGLQFLFEYFSETQRNKGNFPGRFSGRQFSNSRSEMNVSTLELGDSALYLCASSLVASGSGTDTQYFGPGTRLTVL.

The J gene is TRBJ1-4, the V gene TRBV27, with TRBD1 as a possible D gene (5 bases). The length of the CDR3 is 16 residues. V was pared by 6 bases and J by 0 bases, with 14 bases between. CDR1 and CDR2 (germline): MNHEY, SMNVEV (reference sequence). As DNA, the CDR3 is TGTGCCAGCAGGCCCCAAGGAGGGGCAACTAATGAAAAACTGTTTTTT. It yields the protein CASRPQGGATNEKLFF.

V gene TRBV5-1 combines with J gene TRBJ2-5; 10 bases match TRBD2. This CDR3 has 16 amino acids. Germline trimming cut 0 bases from V and 1 base from J; bases unmatched to any gene: 3. Germline assignment: CDR1 SGHRS and CDR2 YFSETQ. The CDR3 reads CASSLVSSGGQETQYF. The DNA of the CDR3 is TGCGCCAGCAGCTTGGTTTCTAGCGGGGGCCAAGAGACCCAGTACTTC.

The rearrangement uses TRBV4-1 and TRBJ2-7; 10 bases match TRBD2. With 4 bases clipped from V and 1 base from J, the junction kept 7 bases outside the gene matches. CDR1 MGHRA and CDR2 YSYEKL come from the germline V gene. The CDR3 totals 16 residues. This CDR3 reads CASSPRTSGLSYEQYF. CDR3 coding DNA: TGCGCCAGCAGCCCGCGGACTAGCGGCTTATCCTACGAGCAGTACTTC.

This clone was recorded a few times. The chain is built from TRBV7-9 and TRBJ1-2, with 10 bases identical to TRBD1. V gave up 5 bases and J gave up 7 bases; unmatched junction bases: 4. The germline CDR1 and CDR2 sequences are SEHNR and FQNEAQ (reference sequence). The CDR3 is 13 amino acids. The CDR3 is CASSPRTGGGYTF. The CDR3 coding sequence is TGTGCCAGCAGCCCCCGGACAGGGGGTGGCTACACCTTC. Together with reference TRBV7-9 and TRBJ1-2, the CDR3 gives the full variable domain: DTGVSQNPRHKITKRGQNVTFRCDPISEHNRLYWYRQTLGQGPEFLTYFQNEAQLEKSRLLSDRFSAERPKGSFSTLEIQRTEQGDSAMYLCASSPRTGGGYTFGSGTRLTVV.

The rearrangement joins TRBV4-1 to TRBJ2-7; tentative D call: TRBD1 (6 bases). V lost 0 bases to trimming and J lost 3 bases, with 12 bases between them. The CDR3 has 15 residues. Germline V lookup: CDR1 MGHRA, CDR2 YSYEKL. The CDR3 sequence: CASSQDQGHRYEQYF. The CDR3 nucleotides are TGCGCCAGCAGCCAAGATCAGGGACATCGCTACGAGCAGTACTTC.

The chain links TRBV3-1 (or the pseudogene TRBV3-2) to TRBJ1-3; D is unclear. The V gene's germline CDR1 is LGHDT and CDR2 YNNKEL (reference sequence). Trimming cost V 0 bases and J 4 bases, with 10 bases left between them. This CDR3 has 15 residues. CDR3 sequence: CASSQDISGGNTIYF. The CDR3, as DNA: TGTGCCAGCAGCCAAGATATCTCGGGGGGAAACACCATATATTTT.

This chain connects TRBV19 to TRBJ1-1; D is uncertain. There are 11 residues in the CDR3. Per the germline V gene, CDR1 is LNHDA and CDR2 is SQIVND (reference sequence). Trimming left V 4 bases short and J 6 bases short, with 6 bases between. CDR3 sequence: CASSKLSEAFF. The CDR3, as DNA: TGTGCCAGTAGTAAACTATCTGAAGCTTTCTTT.

The rearrangement links TRBV11-2 to TRBJ2-5, with a tentative D call TRBD2 (5 bases). Trimming took off 5 bases at V and 7 bases at J, with 11 bases between the two ends. The CDR3 is 12 residues long. In germline, CDR1 is SGHAT, CDR2 FQNNGV. The DNA for the CDR3 is TGTGCCAGCAGCACTAGTGGGGTGACCCAGTACTTC. Protein: CASSTSGVTQYF. Using reference TRBV11-2 and TRBJ2-5 for the parts outside the CDR3, the full variable domain is EAGVAQSPRYKIIEKRQSVAFWCNPISGHATLYWYQQILGQGPKLLIQFQNNGVVDDSQLPKDRFSAERLKGVDSTLKIQPAKLEDSAVYLCASSTSGVTQYFGPGTRLLVL.

The genes are TRBV11-2 and TRBJ2-1; maybe TRBD2 (6 bases). The CDR3 covers 12 residues. V gave up 5 bases and J gave up 9 bases, with 11 bases separating them. Germline CDR1 SGHAT, CDR2 FQNNGV. The CDR3 loop is CASSHSGGEQFF. DNA of the CDR3: TGTGCCAGCAGCCACTCCGGGGGTGAGCAGTTCTTC.

The rearrangement joins TRBV29-1 to TRBJ1-1; D remains unclear. There are 13 residues in the CDR3. Per the germline V gene, CDR1 is SQVTM and CDR2 is ANQGSEA. With 0 bases removed from V and 5 bases from J, the gap between germline ends came to 10 bases. CDR3 amino acids: CSVEDGVYTEAFF. CDR3 sequence (DNA): TGCAGCGTTGAAGACGGAGTCTATACTGAAGCTTTCTTT.

Note on this clone: Other nucleotide sequences from this sample produce the same CDR3. The chain has TRBV3-1 (or the pseudogene TRBV3-2) and TRBJ2-3; 8 positions agree with TRBD2. The CDR3 has 14 residues. Germline-derived CDR1 and CDR2 are LGHDT and YNNKEL (reference sequence). V gave up 4 bases and J gave up 1 base; unmatched junction bases: 1. CDR3 amino acids: CASSLSGGTDTQYF. The CDR3 DNA is TGTGCCAGCAGCCTTAGCGGGGGCACAGATACGCAGTATTTT.

The rearrangement uses TRBV28 and TRBJ1-5; TRBD1 matches 11 bases. The CDR3 covers 18 residues. With V trimmed by 5 bases and J by 1 base, 10 bases remained unmatched. From germline, CDR1 is MDHEN and CDR2 SYDVKM. CDR3 sequence: CASSPHDGQGASNQPQHF. The CDR3 region has the DNA TGTGCCAGCAGTCCGCATGACGGACAGGGGGCCAGCAATCAGCCCCAGCATTTT.

CDR3 DNA sequence: TGTGCCAGCGGCCAAACCCCGGGACAGGTGGCCGAGCAGTACTTC. Amino acid sequence: CASGQTPGQVAEQYF. This rearrangement joins TRBV27 to TRBJ2-7, with 8 bases lining up with TRBD1. After removal of 8 bases from V and 6 bases from J, the junction contained 15 bases not matched to a gene. This CDR3 is built from 15 residues. Germline loops: CDR1 MNHEY, CDR2 SMNVEV (reference sequence).

The rearrangement links TRBV28 to TRBJ2-3; D is possibly TRBD2 (6 bases). V was pared by 7 bases and J by 3 bases, with 14 bases between. Looked up from germline, CDR1 is MDHEN and CDR2 is SYDVKM. This CDR3 spans 14 amino acids. CDR3: CASTRLGGTDTQYF. The CDR3 DNA sequence: TGTGCCAGCACCCGCCTGGGGGGAACAGATACGCAGTATTTT.

V is TRBV3-1 (or the pseudogene TRBV3-2) and J is TRBJ2-4; the match to TRBD2 covers 12 bases. The CDR3 contains 18 residues. J was trimmed by 6 bases and V by 4 bases; bases with no gene match: 13. Per the germline V gene, CDR1 is LGHDT and CDR2 is YNNKEL (reference sequence). CDR3 protein: CASSLKTSGGILGNIQYF. The CDR3 nucleotides read TGTGCCAGCAGCCTAAAGACTAGCGGGGGTATTCTTGGAAACATTCAGTACTTC.